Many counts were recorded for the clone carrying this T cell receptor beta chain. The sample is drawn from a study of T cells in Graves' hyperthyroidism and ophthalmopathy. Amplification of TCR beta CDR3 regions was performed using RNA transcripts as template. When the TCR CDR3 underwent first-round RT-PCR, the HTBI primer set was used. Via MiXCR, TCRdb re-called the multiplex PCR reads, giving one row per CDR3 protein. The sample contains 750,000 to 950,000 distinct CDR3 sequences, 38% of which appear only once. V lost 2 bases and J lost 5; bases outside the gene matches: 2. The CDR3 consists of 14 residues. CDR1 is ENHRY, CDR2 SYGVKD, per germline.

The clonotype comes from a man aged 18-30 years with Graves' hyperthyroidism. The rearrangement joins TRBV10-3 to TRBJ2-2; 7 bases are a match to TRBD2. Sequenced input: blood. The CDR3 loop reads CAISEREDTGELFF. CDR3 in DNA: TGTGCCATCAGTGAGCGGGAGGATACCGGGGAGCTGTTTTTT.